The T cell receptor beta chain under discussion was sequenced for a study of blood T cells in healthy people across ages (dated by TCRdb to the mid-2010s). Notes on the research overall: In model experiments, template switching captured roughly one uniquely barcoded TCR beta cDNA molecule for every two T cells. To track age-related changes in TCR beta repertoire diversity, the study relied on deep sequencing normalized with unique cDNA molecular identifiers. The donors were divided into four age groups: young (average around 17 years), middle-aged (around 37), aged (about 56) and long-lived (about 80). To avoid experimental bias, donors of different ages were spread randomly across the sequencing lanes. Two additional independent replicas of 1 million unique cDNA reads from the same blood draw were analyzed for two donors (one aged 18 to 30 and one aged 80 or older).

As regards this clonotype: The target of this receptor is not known. At one of its ends the junction is not consistent with the germline gene, which may arise from a read error.

To prepare the library, 5' RACE was applied. Sequencing instrument: Illumina HiSeq 2500. A second PCR of about 7 to 12 cycles was performed with a sample-barcoded 5' primer and a J-beta primer mix. A template-switch 5' adaptor carrying 12 random nucleotides introduced a unique molecular identifier onto each TCR beta cDNA molecule. At least 3 million CDR3-containing paired-end reads were obtained from each sample. First-strand cDNA synthesis was performed from all RNA using the Mint cDNA synthesis kit, with priming by a TRBC-specific oligonucleotide. After uracil-DNA glycosylase treatment, a first 18-cycle PCR used universal primers M1SS and BC2_uni_R on all cDNA. The paper's processing steps were these. For normalization, 1 million high-quality reads were randomly selected from each sample, with every read carrying a distinct molecular identifier. Instead of being binned into consensus sequences, reads that shared molecular identifiers were thrown out. MiTCR, set to a Q25 quality threshold and the strictest error-elimination algorithm, was used for CDR3 identification, clonotype clustering and error correction. A nonparametric unseen species model with Euler transformation was used to estimate a lower bound on total TCR beta diversity. Using fastp at Q25 and MiXCR, TCRdb reprocessed the public reads and kept productive beta chains. Rows are unified per CDR3 protein, each entry keeping the most common DNA and genes. The V and J calls follow TCRdb's processing rather than the paper's. The sample data list 1.5 million to 2 million distinct CDR3 sequences, and roughly 27% of these were observed just once. The ten largest account for 6.5% to 8.5% of the sample.

General findings and caveats noted by the study authors: The long-lived group showed more naive CD4+ T cells, fewer expanded clones and increased TCR diversity than the aged group, suggesting age selection. Estimates of total diversity from one million sequenced T cells were regarded as lower bounds and underestimates. The percentage of naive T cells measured by flow cytometry correlated strongly with observed TCR beta diversity. Bulk unsorted PBMC profiling prevented conclusive comparison of naive and antigen-experienced compartments. Donor CMV infection status was unknown, potentially confounding age-related changes in expanded clonotypes. Observed TCR beta diversity per million T cells fell roughly linearly with age, and a significant reduction was already apparent by age about 36.

The donors were some 39 Caucasian individuals from Russia, aged roughly 6 to 100 years, who were systemically healthy. Ten milliliters of peripheral blood were collected from each donor into EDTA-treated Vacutainer tubes. Ficoll-Paque density-gradient centrifugation was used to isolate PBMCs, with at least 6 million obtained per sample. Trizol reagent was used to extract total RNA from PBMCs, with at least 6 micrograms per sample. For every donor, flow cytometry on a PBMC aliquot measured the percentage of naive CD45RAhigh/CD27high T cells. The CDR3, from cysteine to phenylalanine, totals 14 residues. Only CDR3 DNA is held: 42 bases, read in frame from base 1. CDR1 and CDR2 are read off the germline V gene as MNHEY and SVGEGT.

This receptor was identified in a woman under 40 in good health. The sequencing input was blood. This sequence uses TRBV6-2 or TRBV6-3 and TRBJ2-4, with TRBD2 as a weak D call on 5 bases. The J call may be wrong; the DNA end is better matched by TRBJ2-7. The CDR3 is CACSGPVAGYEQYF. The nucleotide sequence reads as follows: TGTGCCTGCAGCGGACCCGTCGCGGGCTACGAGCAGTACTTC.